A single sample is the source of the 10 T cell receptor beta chains below, sequenced in a study of OX40 agonist ivuxolimab in advanced cancers. This table comes from immunoSEQ multiplex PCR, and its TCRdb copy is limited to in-frame clones, with some not included. The sample records around 14,000 clones, roughly 65% being singletons. The sequenced sample was CD4+ or CD8+ T cells sorted from blood, obtained in a trial of the OX40 agonist ivuxolimab. These receptors originate from an adult with an advanced solid tumor such as melanoma, head and neck, liver or kidney cancer.

The chain employs TRBV18 and TRBJ2-3; D is unresolved. CDR3 length: 12 residues. The V and J ends lost 5 bases and 6 bases respectively, with 9 bases between them. Germline V gene data show CDR1 as KGHSH and CDR2 as LQKENI. CDR3 amino acids: CASSSPQDTQYF. The CDR3 DNA follows: TGTGCCAGCTCATCTCCCCAGGATACGCAGTATTTT.

The J gene is TRBJ1-2, the V gene TRBV5-5; D is undetermined. This CDR3 spans 12 amino acids. Germline CDR1 is SGHKS and CDR2 is YYEKEE (reference sequence). Trimming took 3 bases from V and 5 from J, leaving 8 bases between them. CDR3 coding DNA: TGTGCCAGCAGCTCGCTTGGGTATGGCTACACCTTC. Translating gives CASSSLGYGYTF.

This clone was seen a few times. The chain has TRBV5-6 and TRBJ2-3; 13 bases fit TRBD2. Germline CDR1 and CDR2: SGHDT and YYEEEE. The ends lost 4 bases at V and 4 bases at J; junction bases unmatched: 15. CDR3 length equals 19 residues. The CDR3 here is CASSPSVRTSGSRADTQYF. The CDR3 DNA follows: TGTGCCAGCAGCCCATCCGTCCGGACTAGCGGGAGTCGCGCAGATACGCAGTATTTT.

The table lists this clone with a few counts. The chain combines TRBV29-1 with TRBJ1-3; D ambiguous. Trimming took 3 bases from V and 4 from J, leaving 19 bases between them. Germline V gene sequence: CDR1 SQVTM, CDR2 ANQGSEA. The CDR3 has 16 residues. The CDR3 DNA follows: TGCAGCGTTGAGCGGGGTGCAGTACCGGGGGGAAACACCATATATTTT. This codes for CSVERGAVPGGNTIYF.

This clone was detected only once. The V and J genes are TRBV29-1 and TRBJ2-7, with 8 bases matching TRBD2. Germline V gives CDR1 SQVTM, CDR2 ANQGSEA. There are 14 residues in the CDR3. Losses at the gene ends were 3 bases for V and 0 bases for J; bases not matched to a gene: 4. The CDR3 DNA follows: TGCAGCGTTGATGGCGGGAGGAACTCCTACGAGCAGTACTTC. Its protein is CSVDGGRNSYEQYF.

This chain joins TRBV19 and TRBJ2-1, with 7 bases fitting TRBD2. The junction had 4 bases not matched to a gene; V was cut back by 4 bases and J by 7 bases. CDR1 LNHDA and CDR2 SQIVND come from the germline V gene (reference sequence). The CDR3 sequence is 13 residues long. CDR3 region: CASSTTSTNEQFF. The CDR3 nucleotides are TGTGCCAGTAGTACGACTAGCACTAATGAGCAGTTCTTC. The variable domain in full, with the rest retrieved from reference TRBV19 and TRBJ2-1, is DGGITQSPKYLFRKEGQNVTLSCEQNLNHDAMYWYRQDPGQGLRLIYYSQIVNDFQKGDIAEGYSVSREKKESFPLTVTSAQKNPTAFYLCASSTTSTNEQFFGPGTRLTVL.

The chain joins TRBV5-8 to TRBJ2-1, with 13 nucleotides matching TRBD2. V lost 2 bases to trimming and J lost 8 bases; unmatched junction nucleotides: 13. The CDR3 spans 18 residues. CDR1 is SGHTS, CDR2 YDEGEE, per germline. The CDR3 protein is CASSFASDTSGRVYEQFF. CDR3 nucleotides: TGTGCCAGCAGCTTTGCATCAGATACTAGCGGGAGGGTTTATGAGCAGTTCTTC.

The V call is TRBV7-9, the J call TRBJ2-1, with a tentative D call TRBD2 (5 bases). Germline assignment: CDR1 SEHNR and CDR2 FQNEAQ (reference sequence). The CDR3 loop spans 14 amino acids. Trimming took off 1 base at V and 6 bases at J, with 10 bases between the two ends. The CDR3 coding sequence is TGTGCCAGCAGCTTAGATTCTAGCCTCAATGAGCAGTTCTTC. This gives the protein CASSLDSSLNEQFF.

The chain combines TRBV2 with TRBJ2-1; D is perhaps TRBD1 (6 bases). The CDR3 runs 14 residues. The germline V and J ends were trimmed by 3 bases and 3 bases, with 9 bases remaining between them. The germline gives CDR1 SNHLY, CDR2 FYNNEI. CDR3 bases: TGTGCCAGCAGTGAGGGGGCTAACTACAATGAGCAGTTCTTC. Amino acids: CASSEGANYNEQFF.

The chain's CDR3 is CARGRTEGETQYF. DNA for the CDR3: TGTGCCAGGGGGCGGACAGAAGGGGAGACCCAGTACTTC. The chain combines TRBV2 with TRBJ2-5; D is possibly TRBD1 (6 bases). CDR1 and CDR2 from the germline V gene are SNHLY and FYNNEI. Trimming cost V 9 bases and J 5 bases, with 16 bases left between them. This CDR3 has 13 residues.